This TCR beta chain was captured by sequencing in a study of T cells in Graves' hyperthyroidism and ophthalmopathy. This clonotype was seen repeatedly, ten times or more. CDR1 and CDR2 from the germline V gene are MNHNY and SVGAGI (reference sequence). V was pared by 2 bases and J by 0 bases, with 0 bases of the junction left unmatched. CDR3 length: 14 residues. There were TCR beta CDR3 regions amplified from RNA transcripts. Initially, a first-round RT-PCR of the TCR CDR3 employed the HTBI primer set. TCRdb processed the multiplex PCR reads anew with MiXCR; each CDR3 protein has one entry. Of some 740,000 distinct CDR3 sequences listed, about 14% are singletons.

This TCR was sampled from a young woman with Graves' hyperthyroidism. The chain couples TRBV6-6 to TRBJ1-1, with 7 positions matching TRBD1. The specimen sequenced was blood. The CDR3 DNA reads as TGTGCCAGCAGTTACCAGGGGGTGAACACTGAAGCTTTCTTT. Translated: CASSYQGVNTEAFF.